Below, 8 T cell receptor beta chains from the same sample are listed, as sequenced in a study of T cells after yellow fever vaccination. TCRdb analysed the 5' RACE reads with MiXCR anew, one entry per CDR3 protein. In the table there are about 500,000 distinct CDR3 sequences, less than 20% of which are singletons. The input for sequencing was PBMCs, taken 5 to 6 days after the first yellow fever vaccination. Receptors were obtained from a man aged 18 to 29 who received the YFV17D yellow fever vaccine.

This chain uses TRBV27 with TRBJ1-6, with TRBD1 identical over 9 bases. This CDR3 is 15 amino acids long. Germline CDR1 reads MNHEY; CDR2 reads SMNVEV (reference sequence). The J segment lost 9 bases and the V segment lost 4 bases, leaving 7 bases of the junction unmatched. In nucleotides, the CDR3 is TGTGCCAGCAGTTGGATACAGGGGGCGGCTTCACCCCTCCACTTT. As protein: CASSWIQGAASPLHF.

This clonotype was found a few times. V is TRBV30 and J is TRBJ1-5; 7 nucleotides match TRBD1. From germline, CDR1 is GTSNPN and CDR2 SVGIG (reference sequence). V was pared by 2 bases and J by 6 bases, with 7 bases of the junction left unmatched. The CDR3 is 14 residues long. The CDR3 is CAWSNQAGGQPQHF. DNA of the CDR3: TGTGCCTGGAGTAACCAGGCAGGGGGTCAGCCCCAGCATTTT.

This chain links TRBV5-1 with TRBJ1-4; D ambiguous. V lost 7 bases and J lost 8, with 24 bases in between. The CDR3 length is 16 residues. Germline CDR1 is SGHRS and CDR2 is YFSETQ. In DNA form, the CDR3 reads TGCGCCAGCTCCCCGGAGAGGACTACACGGGTGGAAAAACTGTTTTTT. Amino acid sequence: CASSPERTTRVEKLFF.

This clonotype was detected only a few times. The chain uses TRBV12-3 or TRBV12-4 and TRBJ2-7; possible D gene TRBD1, 6 bases. The CDR3 totals 14 residues. V lost 6 bases and J 5 bases, leaving 17 bases between the germline ends. The CDR3 nucleotides are TGTGCCAGCAGCAACTCAGACAGGTTCCACGAGCAGTACTTC. Translation gives CASSNSDRFHEQYF.

The CDR3 reads CATAGTTGELFF. DNA for the CDR3: TGTGCCACCGCGGGGACCACCGGGGAGCTGTTTTTT. This sequence joins TRBV24-1 and TRBJ2-2, with TRBD2 as a possible D gene (6 bases). Looked up from germline, CDR1 is KGHDR and CDR2 is SFDVKD. The CDR3 is 12 residues long. The V end was cut by 9 bases, the J end by 4 bases, with 8 bases between.

This clonotype appeared a few times. The V and J genes are TRBV9 and TRBJ2-6, with 7 bases fitting TRBD1. V was clipped by 0 bases and J by 13 bases; unmatched bases: 13. The germline V gene encodes CDR1 SGDLS and CDR2 YYNGEE. This CDR3 contains 16 residues. The CDR3 DNA reads TGTGCCAGCAGCGTAGCGTCCGGGACAGCCCTCTCTGTCCTGACTTTC. This translates into CASSVASGTALSVLTF.

The chain uses TRBV5-1 and TRBJ2-5; perhaps D is TRBD1 or TRBD2 (5 bases each). With 3 bases removed from V and 1 base from J, the gap between germline ends came to 10 bases. The CDR3 is 14 amino acids. In germline, CDR1 is SGHRS, CDR2 YFSETQ. CDR3 bases: TGCGCCAGCAGCTCCGGGACGTTCCAAGAGACCCAGTACTTC. It specifies CASSSGTFQETQYF.

The chain combines TRBV28 with TRBJ2-7; TRBD1 is a possible D gene (5 bases). V lost 3 bases to trimming and J lost 4 bases, with 13 bases between them. Germline CDR1 reads MDHEN; CDR2 reads SYDVKM. The CDR3 consists of 14 residues. CDR3 DNA: TGTGCCAGCAGTTTGTGGGGCAGAGGTTACGAGCAGTACGTC. Translation: CASSLWGRGYEQYV.